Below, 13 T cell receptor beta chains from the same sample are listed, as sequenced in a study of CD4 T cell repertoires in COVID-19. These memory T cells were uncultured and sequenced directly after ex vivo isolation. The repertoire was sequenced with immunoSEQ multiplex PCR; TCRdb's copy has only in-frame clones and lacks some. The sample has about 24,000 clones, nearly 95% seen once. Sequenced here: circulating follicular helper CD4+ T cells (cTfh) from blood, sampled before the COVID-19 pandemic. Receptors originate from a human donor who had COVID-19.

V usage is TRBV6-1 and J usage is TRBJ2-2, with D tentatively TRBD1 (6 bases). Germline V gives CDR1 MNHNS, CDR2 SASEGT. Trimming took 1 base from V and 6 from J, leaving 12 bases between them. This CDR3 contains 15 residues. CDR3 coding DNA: TGTGCCAGCAGTGAAGTGGGCAGGGGCCCCGGGGAGCTGTTTTTT. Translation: CASSEVGRGPGELFF.

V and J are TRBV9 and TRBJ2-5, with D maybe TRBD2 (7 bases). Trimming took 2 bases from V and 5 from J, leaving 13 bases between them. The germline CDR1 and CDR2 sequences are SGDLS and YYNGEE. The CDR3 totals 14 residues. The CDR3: CASSVGGGSETQYF. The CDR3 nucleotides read TGTGCCAGCAGCGTTGGGGGCGGGAGTGAGACCCAGTACTTC.

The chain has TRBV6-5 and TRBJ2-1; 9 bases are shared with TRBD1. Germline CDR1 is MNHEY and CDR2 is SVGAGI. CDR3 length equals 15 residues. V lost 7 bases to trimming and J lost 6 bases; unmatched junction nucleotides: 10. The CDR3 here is CASTPTGGAGNEQFF. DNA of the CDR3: TGTGCCAGCACTCCTACAGGGGGCGCTGGCAATGAGCAGTTCTTC.

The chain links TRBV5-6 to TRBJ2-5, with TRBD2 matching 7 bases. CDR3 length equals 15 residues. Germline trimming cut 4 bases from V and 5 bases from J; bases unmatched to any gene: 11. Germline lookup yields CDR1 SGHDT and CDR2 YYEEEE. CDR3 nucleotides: TGTGCCAGCAGCGTCCCCGGGGAGGGGTCGGAGACCCAGTACTTC. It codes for CASSVPGEGSETQYF.

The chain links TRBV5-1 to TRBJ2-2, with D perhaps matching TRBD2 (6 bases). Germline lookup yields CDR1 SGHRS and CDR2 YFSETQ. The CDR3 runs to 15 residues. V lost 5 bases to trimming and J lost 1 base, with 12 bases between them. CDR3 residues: CASRGAGLNTGELFF. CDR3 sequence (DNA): TGCGCCAGCAGGGGAGCGGGCCTGAACACCGGGGAGCTGTTTTTT.

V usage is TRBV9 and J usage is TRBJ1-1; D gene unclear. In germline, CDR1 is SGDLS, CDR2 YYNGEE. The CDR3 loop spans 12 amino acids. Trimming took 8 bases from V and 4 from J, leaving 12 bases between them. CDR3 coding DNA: TGTGCCAGTGGGCCCGCGGGCACTGAAGCTTTCTTT. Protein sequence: CASGPAGTEAFF.

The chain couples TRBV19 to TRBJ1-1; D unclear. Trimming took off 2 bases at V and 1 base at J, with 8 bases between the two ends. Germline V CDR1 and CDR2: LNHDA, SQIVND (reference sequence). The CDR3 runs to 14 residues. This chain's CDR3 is CASSIRRQNTEAFF. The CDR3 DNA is TGTGCCAGTAGTATAAGGAGGCAGAACACTGAAGCTTTCTTT.

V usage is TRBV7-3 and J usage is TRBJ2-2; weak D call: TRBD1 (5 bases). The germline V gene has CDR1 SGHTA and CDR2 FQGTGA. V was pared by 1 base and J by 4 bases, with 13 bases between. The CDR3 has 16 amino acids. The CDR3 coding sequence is TGTGCCAGCAGCTTAAACCCCCAGGGTGCCACCGGGGAGCTGTTTTTT. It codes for CASSLNPQGATGELFF.

CDR3 sequence (DNA): TGTGCCAGCAGTGAATTGGGAGGGCGCGAGCAGTACTTC. It yields the protein CASSELGGREQYF. The chain has TRBV25-1 and TRBJ2-5; 7 nucleotides agree with TRBD2. The end of the DNA aligns better with TRBJ2-7, so the J call may be wrong. The CDR3 is made up of 13 amino acids. Germline V gives CDR1 MGHDK, CDR2 SYGVNS.

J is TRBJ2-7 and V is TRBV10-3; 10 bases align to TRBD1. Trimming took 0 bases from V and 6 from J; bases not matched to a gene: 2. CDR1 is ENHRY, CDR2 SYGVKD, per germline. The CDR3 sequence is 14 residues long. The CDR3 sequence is CAISESGQGFEQYF. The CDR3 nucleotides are TGTGCCATCAGTGAGTCGGGACAGGGGTTCGAGCAGTACTTC.

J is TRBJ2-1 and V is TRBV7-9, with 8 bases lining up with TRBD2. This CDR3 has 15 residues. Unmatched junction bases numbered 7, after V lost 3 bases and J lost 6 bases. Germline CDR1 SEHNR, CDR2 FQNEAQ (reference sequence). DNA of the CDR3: TGTGCCAGCAGCTTGGGACTAGGCGAAGTCAATGAGCAGTTCTTC. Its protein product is CASSLGLGEVNEQFF.

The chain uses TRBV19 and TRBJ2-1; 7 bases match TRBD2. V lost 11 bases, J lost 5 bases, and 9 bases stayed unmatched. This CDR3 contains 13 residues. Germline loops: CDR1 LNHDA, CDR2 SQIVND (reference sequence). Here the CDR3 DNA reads TGTGCCGCCAGGACTAGGGAGAACAATGAGCAGTTCTTC. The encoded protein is CAARTRENNEQFF. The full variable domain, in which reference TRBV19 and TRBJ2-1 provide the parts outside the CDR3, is DGGITQSPKYLFRKEGQNVTLSCEQNLNHDAMYWYRQDPGQGLRLIYYSQIVNDFQKGDIAEGYSVSREKKESFPLTVTSAQKNPTAFYLCAARTRENNEQFFGPGTRLTVL.

The DNA for the CDR3 is TGTGCCAGCAGTGAAGATAGCGGGTGGAGCAATGAGCAGTTCTTC. Amino acids: CASSEDSGWSNEQFF. This chain joins TRBV2 and TRBJ2-1; 7 positions agree with TRBD2. The CDR3 is 15 residues long. Germline CDR1 is SNHLY and CDR2 is FYNNEI. The V gene end was trimmed by 1 base and the J gene end by 6 bases; junction bases not matched to a gene: 6.